The 8 T cell receptor beta chains presented below share a single source sample, sequenced in a study of T cells in Graves' hyperthyroidism and ophthalmopathy. Amplified TCR beta CDR3 regions came from RNA transcripts. RT-PCR in the first round (using the HTBI primer set) targeted the TCR CDR3. TCRdb fed the multiplex PCR reads into MiXCR, producing one record per CDR3 protein. The sample contains about 480,000 distinct CDR3 sequences, less than 25% of which appear only once. The sequenced sample was blood. These receptors originate from a woman aged 65 to 85 with Graves' ophthalmopathy.

This clonotype was found a few times. The J gene is TRBJ2-1, the V gene TRBV5-1; D tentatively fits TRBD1 or TRBD2 (6 bases each). The germline gives CDR1 SGHRS, CDR2 YFSETQ. CDR3 length: 16 residues. The germline V and J ends were trimmed by 4 bases and 0 bases, with 14 bases remaining between them. The CDR3, as DNA: TGCGCCAGCAGCCCGGTAGGGGGGAGCTCCTACAATGAGCAGTTCTTC. Translated, it gives CASSPVGGSSYNEQFF.

This clonotype was seen a handful of times. The J gene is TRBJ2-3, the V gene TRBV6-2 or TRBV6-3, with unresolved D. This CDR3 region has 14 residues. V dropped 5 bases and J dropped 0 bases, with 9 bases sitting between them. The germline V gene encodes CDR1 MNHEY and CDR2 SVGEGT. The CDR3 DNA reads TGTGCCAGCAGTCCCCAGGTTAGCACAGATACGCAGTATTTT. Protein product: CASSPQVSTDTQYF.

This rearrangement joins TRBV12-3 or TRBV12-4 to TRBJ2-6; possible D gene TRBD1, 5 bases. V lost 5 bases, J lost 4 bases, and 12 bases lay in between. This CDR3 has 15 amino acids. In DNA, the CDR3 is TGTGCCAGCAGTGTTAGGGGCCAGGGGGCCAACGTCCTGACTTTC. This gives the protein CASSVRGQGANVLTF.

The rearrangement joins TRBV5-1 to TRBJ1-2; 7 bases match TRBD1. The V gene end was trimmed by 4 bases and the J gene end by 6 bases; junction bases not matched to a gene: 9. In germline, CDR1 is SGHRS, CDR2 YFSETQ. This CDR3 is 14 amino acids long. For the CDR3, the DNA is TGCGCCAGCAGCCCTACACAGGGGAGGAATGGCTACACCTTC. Protein: CASSPTQGRNGYTF.

V usage is TRBV30 and J usage is TRBJ2-3; D may be TRBD1 (6 bases). The CDR3 runs 13 residues. CDR1 and CDR2 from the germline V gene are GTSNPN and SVGIG (reference sequence). With 1 base removed from V and 10 bases from J, the gap between germline ends came to 15 bases. This CDR3 reads CAWSGGPLLAQYF. In DNA, the CDR3 is TGTGCCTGGAGTGGGGGGCCCCTTCTTGCGCAGTATTTT.

This sequence joins TRBV20-1 and TRBJ1-5, with 9 bases aligning to TRBD1. From germline, CDR1 is DFQATT and CDR2 SNEGSKA (reference sequence). Trimming cost V 6 bases and J 6 bases; bases outside gene matches: 9. The CDR3 runs 14 residues. The CDR3 sequence is CSANTGGNGQPQHF. CDR3 bases: TGCAGTGCAAATACAGGGGGCAACGGTCAGCCCCAGCATTTT.

This chain connects TRBV9 to TRBJ1-2, with a weak D call TRBD1 (5 bases). The CDR3 runs 15 residues. The germline V gene has CDR1 SGDLS and CDR2 YYNGEE. V was cut by 2 bases and J by 2 bases, with 13 bases left in between. DNA for the CDR3: TGTGCCAGCAGCGTTTCCGGGACCCACAACTATGGCTACACCTTC. Encoded protein: CASSVSGTHNYGYTF. Full variable domain (rest looked up from reference TRBV9 and TRBJ1-2): DSGVTQTPKHLITATGQRVTLRCSPRSGDLSVYWYQQSLDQGLQFLIQYYNGEERAKGNILERFSAQQFPDLHSELNLSSLELGDSALYFCASSVSGTHNYGYTFGSGTRLTVV.

The chain is built from TRBV20-1 and TRBJ1-3, with TRBD1 as a possible D gene (5 bases). V shed 3 bases and J shed 4 bases, with 13 bases lying between them. Germline lookup yields CDR1 DFQATT and CDR2 SNEGSKA (reference sequence). CDR3 length equals 14 residues. DNA of the CDR3: TGCAGTGCTAGCGTCGCCCGGGGCGGAAACACCATATATTTT. This codes for CSASVARGGNTIYF.